Listed below are T cell receptor beta chains from one sample, sequenced in a study of cytomegalovirus exposure and HLA in healthy donors. Repertoires were generated with immunoSEQ multiplex PCR, while TCRdb's copy carries only in-frame clones and drops some. This table holds roughly 88,000 clones, roughly 71% found once. The sequencing input was PBMCs. The receptors shown here come from a middle-aged man in good health and CMV-seronegative. CDR3s include the opening cysteine and the closing phenylalanine or tryptophan. The D gene is left open where the match is weak. Only some rows state a clone size, as once, few, many or a class for expanded clones.

TRBV29-1,TRBD1,TRBJ1-5,-,TGCAGCGTTTCAGGGGGAACCCCTGGAGGCAATCAGCCCCAGCATTTT,CSVSGGTPGGNQPQHF
TRBV5-6,TRBD1,TRBJ2-5,-,TGTGCCAGCAGCATTACGATGGGGGACAGCTCCGAGACCCAGTACTTC,CASSITMGDSSETQYF
TRBV6-1,-,TRBJ1-5,-,TGTGCCAGCACCACCAGGGGTCGCAATCAGCCCCAGCATTTT,CASTTRGRNQPQHF
TRBV5-5,-,TRBJ1-1,few,TGTGCCAGCAGCTTGGTAACAGGGACTGAAGCTTTCTTT,CASSLVTGTEAFF
TRBV10-3,TRBD1,TRBJ2-7,-,TGTGCCATCAGCCGGGACAGGGGGCGCGACGAGCAGTACTTC,CAISRDRGRDEQYF
TRBV7-2,TRBD1,TRBJ2-5,-,TGTGCCAGCAGCCATGGACAGGGCGGAGAGACCCAGTACTTC,CASSHGQGGETQYF
TRBV10-3,-,TRBJ1-2,-,TGTGCCACCCGGGGAACCCTAGCTAACTATGGCTACACCTTC,CATRGTLANYGYTF
TRBV5-1,TRBD1,TRBJ1-1,-,TGCGCCAGCAGCCGGACAGGGGACACTGAAGCTTTCTTT,CASSRTGDTEAFF
TRBV5-6,-,TRBJ2-7,-,TGTGCCAGCAGCTTATACAGGGCCTACGAGCAGTACTTC,CASSLYRAYEQYF
TRBV29-1,TRBD1,TRBJ2-1,-,TGCAGCGTTGGGGGACAGGATTACAATGAGCAGTTCTTC,CSVGGQDYNEQFF
TRBV7-2,TRBD1,TRBJ1-1,-,TGTGCCAGCACCAGGGACAGGGGGACTGAAGCTTTCTTT,CASTRDRGTEAFF
TRBV2,-,TRBJ2-1,-,TGTGCCAGCAGTGAACAGGGGCGGTCGTATGAGCAGTTCTTC,CASSEQGRSYEQFF
TRBV6-5,TRBD1,TRBJ1-2,-,TGTGCCAGCAGTTACCACGGGACAGACAGTGGCTACACCTTC,CASSYHGTDSGYTF
TRBV28,TRBD1,TRBJ2-3,-,TGTGCCAGCAGCCGACAGGGGGTGGGAGATACGCAGTATTTT,CASSRQGVGDTQYF
TRBV5-1,-,TRBJ2-3,-,TGCGCCAGCACCACGCCGCGGGGGCCCACAGATACGCAGTATTTT,CASTTPRGPTDTQYF
TRBV9,-,TRBJ2-3,-,TGTGCCAGCAGCGTAGGGAGAACAGATACGCAGTATTTT,CASSVGRTDTQYF
TRBV10-3,TRBD1,TRBJ1-1,-,TGTGCCATGAGCCGGGACAGGGAAGCTAACACTGAAGCTTTCTTT,CAMSRDREANTEAFF
TRBV5-4,-,TRBJ2-5,-,TGTGCCAGCAGCTTGACAGCTCAAGAGACCCAGTACTTC,CASSLTAQETQYF
TRBV28,TRBD1,TRBJ1-2,-,TGTGCCAGCAGTTTAAGGACAGGGTACACCTTC,CASSLRTGYTF
TRBV5-4,TRBD2,TRBJ2-3,-,TGTGCCAGCAGCTTGGGCAGCGGGGCAGATACGCAGTATTTT,CASSLGSGADTQYF
TRBV30,-,TRBJ1-1,-,TGTGCCTGGAGGAAGGGGTCGAACACTGAAGCTTTCTTT,CAWRKGSNTEAFF
TRBV7-8,-,TRBJ1-1,once,TGTGCCAGCAGCTTCCACAGGGTGAACACTGAAGCTTTCTTT,CASSFHRVNTEAFF
TRBV7-2,-,TRBJ2-5,few,TGTGCCAGCAGCTTAGGGCGGGCCTCGGAGACCCAGTACTTC,CASSLGRASETQYF
TRBV7-2,TRBD1,TRBJ1-1,-,TGTGCCAGCAGCCGGACAGGGACAGAAGCTTTCTTT,CASSRTGTEAFF
TRBV5-8,-,TRBJ1-2,-,TGTGCCAGCAGCTTGAGTGGGTTCGGACAGCTCTTC,CASSLSGFGQLF
TRBV11-3,TRBD2,TRBJ2-1,-,TGTGCCAGCAGCGTAACTAGCGGGGGGGATCTTGAGCAGTTCTTC,CASSVTSGGDLEQFF
TRBV30,-,TRBJ1-1,-,TGTGCCTGGACCCCAGGAGGCTACACTGAAGCTTTCTTT,CAWTPGGYTEAFF
TRBV5-4,-,TRBJ2-3,-,TGTGCCAGCAGCTTGGTGGGGGCCTTAGCAGATACGCAGTATTTT,CASSLVGALADTQYF
TRBV4-2,TRBD1,TRBJ1-6,few,TGTGCCAGCAGCCAAGGTACAGGGGGCTATAATTCACCCCTCCACTTT,CASSQGTGGYNSPLHF
TRBV7-3,TRBD1,TRBJ2-3,-,TGTGCCAGCAGCTTAACGGCCGGACAGGGGTCCACAGATACGCAGTATTTT,CASSLTAGQGSTDTQYF
TRBV2,-,TRBJ1-1,few,TGTGCCAGCACGGATACGAGGGTTGGCACTGAAGCTTTCTTT,CASTDTRVGTEAFF
TRBV5-1,-,TRBJ1-2,-,TGCGCCAGCAGCTTTGACGACAGCTATGGAAGCACCTTC,CASSFDDSYGSTF
TRBV7-2,-,TRBJ2-7,-,TGTGCCAGCAGCCCAAGCTCCTACGAGCAGTACTTC,CASSPSSYEQYF
TRBV5-8,-,TRBJ2-3,-,TGTGCCAGCAGCTTGCTTGGAGACCCGATCACAGATACGCAGTATTTT,CASSLLGDPITDTQYF
TRBV9,-,TRBJ1-1,-,TGTGCCAGCAGCGTGGGCGACACTGAAGCTTTCTTT,CASSVGDTEAFF
TRBV6-5,TRBD1,TRBJ1-3,once,TGTGCCAGCAGTTACTTTCGACAGGGCTTTATCCACACCATATATTTT,CASSYFRQGFIHTIYF
TRBV10-1,-,TRBJ1-1,-,TGCGCCAGCACCGAGACAGGACGGAACACTGAAGCTTTCTTT,CASTETGRNTEAFF
TRBV2,-,TRBJ2-7,-,TGTGCTAGCGGGGGACAGGTCCTCTCCTACGAGCAGTACTTC,CASGGQVLSYEQYF
TRBV4-3,TRBD1,TRBJ1-2,-,TGCGCCAGCAGCCAGGGACAGGGGGTGAACTATGGCTACACCTTC,CASSQGQGVNYGYTF
TRBV18,TRBD1,TRBJ1-4,-,TGTGCCAGCTCACCACAGGGGGCATATGAAAAACTGTTTTTT,CASSPQGAYEKLFF
TRBV11-1,TRBD2,TRBJ2-1,-,TGTGCCAGCAGCTTAGATCCAGCGGGAGTATGGGATGAGCAGTTCTTC,CASSLDPAGVWDEQFF
TRBV7-2,TRBD2,TRBJ2-5,-,TGTGCCAGCAGCTCAAGCGGGACTAGCGGCCAAGAGACCCAGTACTTC,CASSSSGTSGQETQYF
TRBV19,TRBD1,TRBJ2-5,-,TGTGCCAGTAGTACGGGACAGGGGGTAAATTTGGGAGAGACCCAGTACTTC,CASSTGQGVNLGETQYF
TRBV4-2,-,TRBJ2-3,-,TGTGCCAGCAGCCAAGTCTCGGTCTCAGAGGCTAGCACAGATACGCAGTATTTT,CASSQVSVSEASTDTQYF
TRBV6-4,TRBD2,TRBJ2-3,-,TGTGCCAGCAGTGACTCGATCGAGCGGGGGGGCATAGATACGCAGTATTTT,CASSDSIERGGIDTQYF